This T cell receptor (beta chain) was found in a study of vaccination and CD4 T cells after COVID-19. Study details: Diagnosis preceded the drawing of post-COVID samples by a median approximately 110 days (range 35 to 161).

Cultured CD4+ T cell DNA underwent sequencing with the Oncomine TCR Beta short-read assay. Genomic DNA was isolated from cultured CD4+ T cells. TCRdb ran MiXCR on the PCR reads and lists one entry per CDR3 protein. Of over 15,000 distinct CDR3 sequences detected, around 50% appear once; the ten largest clones hold roughly 3.7%. This clonotype showed up just a few times. Its specificity is unknown. Treatment in this sample: roughly nine-day PBMC culture with coronavirus spike peptide pools or control peptides (ViraFEST assay). Study-wide results and caveats: A nonsignificant median increase from about 20 to 38 SARS-CoV-2-reactive clonotypes was observed. In convalescent patients, a median roughly 86% of reactive clones appeared only post-vaccination.

The germline CDR1 and CDR2 sequences are MGHDK and SYGVNS. Trimming pared 5 bases from V and 3 bases from J, leaving 8 bases between. The length of the CDR3 is 14 residues. The sequence came from a human donor who had recovered from COVID-19. This sequence joins TRBV25-1 and TRBJ1-6, with unresolved D. The sample here was CD4+ T cells from blood, cultured in vitro, taken before SARS-CoV-2 vaccination. The CDR3 loop is CASSLNLYNSPLHF. Written as DNA, the CDR3 is TGTGCCAGCAGTCTGAACCTCTATAATTCACCCCTCCACTTT. The full variable domain, rest sourced from reference TRBV25-1 and TRBJ1-6, is EADIYQTPRYLVIGTGKKITLECSQTMGHDKMYWYQQDPGMELHLIHYSYGVNSTEKGDLSSESTVSRIRTEHFPLTLESARPSHTSQYLCASSLNLYNSPLHFGNGTRLTVT.